This TCR beta chain was sequenced during a study of T cells in Graves' hyperthyroidism and ophthalmopathy. Looking at the study overall: Peripheral blood was obtained at initial diagnosis, preceding any treatment. Study outcomes and limitations: Blood shared most expanded thyroid clonotypes above 0.001.

This clonotype came up many times. Its antigen is currently unknown. Germline V lookup: CDR1 SQVTM, CDR2 ANQGSEA. There are 14 residues in the CDR3. The J segment lost 2 bases and the V segment lost 6 bases, leaving 10 bases of the junction unmatched. Amplified regions were TCR beta CDR3 sequences from RNA transcripts. Primed by the HTBI set, a first-round RT-PCR was run on the TCR CDR3. TCRdb re-called the multiplex PCR reads with MiXCR, one entry per CDR3 protein. The sample consists of about 740,000 distinct CDR3 sequences, about 14% of them appearing once. The chain couples TRBV29-1 to TRBJ2-7; 7 bases fit TRBD1. The clonotype comes from a woman between 18 and 29 years old with Graves' hyperthyroidism. The material sequenced was blood. The CDR3 spells CSVELRTGTYEQYF. Written as DNA, the CDR3 is TGCAGCGTGGAGTTGAGGACAGGCACCTACGAGCAGTACTTC.